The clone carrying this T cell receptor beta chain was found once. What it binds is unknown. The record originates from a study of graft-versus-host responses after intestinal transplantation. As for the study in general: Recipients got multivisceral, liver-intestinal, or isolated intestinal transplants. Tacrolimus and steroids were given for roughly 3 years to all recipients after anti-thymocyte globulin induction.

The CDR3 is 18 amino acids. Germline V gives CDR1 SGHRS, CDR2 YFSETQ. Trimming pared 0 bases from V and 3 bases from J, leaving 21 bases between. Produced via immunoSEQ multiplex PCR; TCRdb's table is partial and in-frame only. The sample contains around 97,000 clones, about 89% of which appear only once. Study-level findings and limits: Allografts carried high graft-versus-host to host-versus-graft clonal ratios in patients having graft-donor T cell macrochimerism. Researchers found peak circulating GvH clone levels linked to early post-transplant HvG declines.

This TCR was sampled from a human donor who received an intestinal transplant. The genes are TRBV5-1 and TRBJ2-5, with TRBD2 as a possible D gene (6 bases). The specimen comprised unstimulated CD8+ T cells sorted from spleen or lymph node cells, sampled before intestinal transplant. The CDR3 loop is CASSLAAGPGSLEETQYF. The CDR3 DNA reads TGCGCCAGCAGCTTGGCCGCGGGGCCGGGGAGCTTAGAAGAGACCCAGTACTTC. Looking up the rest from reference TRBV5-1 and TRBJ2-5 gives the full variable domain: KAGVTQTPRYLIKTRGQQVTLSCSPISGHRSVSWYQQTPGQGLQFLFEYFSETQRNKGNFPGRFSGRQFSNSRSEMNVSTLELGDSALYLCASSLAAGPGSLEETQYFGPGTRLLVL.